The present T cell receptor beta chain was sequenced within a study of control samples from healthy donors and cancer patients. The repertoire was sequenced with immunoSEQ multiplex PCR; TCRdb's copy has only in-frame clones and lacks some. Of about 130,000 clones listed, 80% to 95% are singletons. The receptor comes from a man aged 40-55 years in good health. The sequenced sample was blood.

The CDR3 loop reads CASRDTTYEQYF. DNA for the CDR3: TGCGCCAGCCGGGACACCACCTACGAGCAGTACTTC. The genes are TRBV5-1 and TRBJ2-7; tentative D call: TRBD1 (6 bases). The germline V gene has CDR1 SGHRS and CDR2 YFSETQ. Between the trimmed V and J ends, which lost 7 bases and 2 bases, there was a span of 10 bases. The CDR3 runs to 12 residues.